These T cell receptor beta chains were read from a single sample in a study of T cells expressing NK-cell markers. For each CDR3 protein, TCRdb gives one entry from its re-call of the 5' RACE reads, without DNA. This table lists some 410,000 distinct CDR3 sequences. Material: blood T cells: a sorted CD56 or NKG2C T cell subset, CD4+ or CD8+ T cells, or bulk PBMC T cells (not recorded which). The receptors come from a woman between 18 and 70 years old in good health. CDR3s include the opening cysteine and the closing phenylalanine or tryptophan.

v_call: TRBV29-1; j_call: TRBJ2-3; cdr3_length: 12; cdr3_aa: CSVAQGLDTQYF
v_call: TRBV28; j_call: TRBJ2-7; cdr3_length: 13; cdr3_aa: CASRGSSAYEQYF
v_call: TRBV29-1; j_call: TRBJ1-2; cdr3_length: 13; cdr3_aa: CSATGSLNYGYTF
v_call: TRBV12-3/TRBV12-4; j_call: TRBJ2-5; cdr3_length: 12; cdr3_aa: CASSVHGETQYF
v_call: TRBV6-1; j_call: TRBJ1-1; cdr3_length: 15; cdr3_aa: CASSIGDRGSFEAFF
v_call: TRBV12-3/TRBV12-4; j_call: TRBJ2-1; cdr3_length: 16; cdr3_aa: CASHLPGTPSYNEQFF
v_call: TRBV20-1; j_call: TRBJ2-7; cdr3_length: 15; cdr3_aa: CSARDQVGYHLEQYF
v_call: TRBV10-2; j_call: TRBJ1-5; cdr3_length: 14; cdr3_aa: CASSDPGMTQPQHF
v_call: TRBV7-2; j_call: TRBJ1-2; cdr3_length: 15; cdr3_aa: CASSLVGTGDYGYTF
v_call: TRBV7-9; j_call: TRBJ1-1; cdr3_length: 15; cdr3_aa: CASSLALETKTEAFF
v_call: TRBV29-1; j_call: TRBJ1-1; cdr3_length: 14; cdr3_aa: CSVSLTIRNTEAFF
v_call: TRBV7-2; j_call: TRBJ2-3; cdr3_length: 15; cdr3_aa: CASSDRTGDVDTQYF
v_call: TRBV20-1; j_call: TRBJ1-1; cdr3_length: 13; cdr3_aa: CSARQVSNTEAFF
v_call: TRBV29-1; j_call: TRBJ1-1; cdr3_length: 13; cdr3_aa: CSVSRGTSTEAFF
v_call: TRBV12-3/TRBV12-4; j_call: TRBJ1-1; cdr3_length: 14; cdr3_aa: CASNQDRQNTEAFF
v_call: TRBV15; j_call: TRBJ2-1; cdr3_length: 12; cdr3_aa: CATSSFSGEQFF
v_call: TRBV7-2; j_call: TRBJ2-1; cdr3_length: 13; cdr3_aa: CASTPGGGHEQFF
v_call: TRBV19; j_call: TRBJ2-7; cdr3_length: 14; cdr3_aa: CASSLRDSKYEQYF
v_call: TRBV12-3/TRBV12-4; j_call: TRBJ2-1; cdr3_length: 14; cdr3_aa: CASSSRWSLNEQFF
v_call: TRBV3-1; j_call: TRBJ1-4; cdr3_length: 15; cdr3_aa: CASTPGRGRIEKLFF
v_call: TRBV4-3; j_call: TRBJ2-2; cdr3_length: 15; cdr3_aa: CASSQRFLDTGELFF
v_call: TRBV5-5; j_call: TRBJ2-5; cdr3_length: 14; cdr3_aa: CASSSTGDQETQYF
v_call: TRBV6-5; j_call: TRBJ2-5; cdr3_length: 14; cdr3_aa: CASSYSTGEETQYF
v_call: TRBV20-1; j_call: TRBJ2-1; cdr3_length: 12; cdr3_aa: CSASPRGYEQFF
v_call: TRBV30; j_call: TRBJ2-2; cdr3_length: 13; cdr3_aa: CAGPQENTGELFF
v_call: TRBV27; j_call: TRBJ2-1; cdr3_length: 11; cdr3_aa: CASSFSFEQFF
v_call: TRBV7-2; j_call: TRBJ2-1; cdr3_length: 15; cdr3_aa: CASSSGLAGTNEQFF
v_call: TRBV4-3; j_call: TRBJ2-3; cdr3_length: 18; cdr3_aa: CASSQFLGGIAGTDTQYF
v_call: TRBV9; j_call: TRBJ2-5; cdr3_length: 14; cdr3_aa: CASSVGGVQETQYF
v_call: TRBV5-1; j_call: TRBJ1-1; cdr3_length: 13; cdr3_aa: CASSPHEVTEAFF
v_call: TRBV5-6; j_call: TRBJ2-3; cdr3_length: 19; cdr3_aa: CASSLKLRGGRESADTQYF
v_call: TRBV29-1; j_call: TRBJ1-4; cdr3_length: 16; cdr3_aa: CSVEDPKSSTNEKLFF
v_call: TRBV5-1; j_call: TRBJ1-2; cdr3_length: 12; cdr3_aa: CASSGRDRLYTF
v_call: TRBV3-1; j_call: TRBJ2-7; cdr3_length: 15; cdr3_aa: CASSQERTYSYEQYF
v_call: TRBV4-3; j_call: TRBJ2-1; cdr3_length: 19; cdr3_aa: CASSQDRRPQTSGNNEQFF
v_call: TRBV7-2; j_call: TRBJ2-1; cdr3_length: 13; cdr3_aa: CASSPTSYNEQFF
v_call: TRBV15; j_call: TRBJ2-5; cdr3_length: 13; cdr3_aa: CATSRGTRETQYF
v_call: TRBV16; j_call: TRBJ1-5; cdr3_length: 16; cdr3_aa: CASSPTGDSSNQPQHF
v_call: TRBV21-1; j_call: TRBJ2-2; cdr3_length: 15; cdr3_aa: CASSKAQYGSGELFF
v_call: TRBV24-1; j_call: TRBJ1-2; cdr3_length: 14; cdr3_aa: CATSDPGLGYGYTF
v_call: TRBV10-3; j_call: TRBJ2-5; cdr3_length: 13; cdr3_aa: CATYRDAQETQYF
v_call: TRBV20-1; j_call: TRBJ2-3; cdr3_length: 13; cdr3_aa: CSASDSLTDTQYF
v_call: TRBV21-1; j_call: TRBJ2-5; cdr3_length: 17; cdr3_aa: CASSKDTRGAILETQYF
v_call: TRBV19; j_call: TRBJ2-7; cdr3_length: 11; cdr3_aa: CASRGYDEQYF
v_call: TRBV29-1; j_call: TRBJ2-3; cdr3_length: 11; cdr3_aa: CSVYRVDAQYF
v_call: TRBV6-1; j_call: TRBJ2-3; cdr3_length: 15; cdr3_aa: CASRTLAGVTDTQYF
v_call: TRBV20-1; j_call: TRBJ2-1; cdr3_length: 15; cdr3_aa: CSARWGGRSYNEQFF
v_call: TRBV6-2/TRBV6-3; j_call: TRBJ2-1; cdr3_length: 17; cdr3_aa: CASSYPQTTSGSLGQFF
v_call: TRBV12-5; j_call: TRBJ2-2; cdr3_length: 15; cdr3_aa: CASVWGQGGTGELFF
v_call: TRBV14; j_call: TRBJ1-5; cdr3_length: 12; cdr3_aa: CASSSGPQPQHF
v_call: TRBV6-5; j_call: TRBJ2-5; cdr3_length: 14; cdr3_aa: CASSYVNRRETQYF
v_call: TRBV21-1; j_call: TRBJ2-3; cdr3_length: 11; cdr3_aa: CASVGSDTQYF
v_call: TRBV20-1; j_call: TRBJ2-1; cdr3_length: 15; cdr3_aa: CSASGLADPYNEQFF
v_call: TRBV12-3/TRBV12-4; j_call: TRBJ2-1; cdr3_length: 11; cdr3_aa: CASSLDPAQFF
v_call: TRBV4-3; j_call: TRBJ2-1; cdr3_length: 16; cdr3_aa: CASSQGVAGKGYEQFF
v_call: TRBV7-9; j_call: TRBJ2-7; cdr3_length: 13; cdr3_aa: CASSLEVSYEQYF
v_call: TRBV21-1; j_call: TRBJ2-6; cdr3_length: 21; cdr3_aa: CASSKFSKAIDLGSGANVLTF
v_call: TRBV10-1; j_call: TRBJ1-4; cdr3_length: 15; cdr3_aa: CASSDSDRVGEKLFF
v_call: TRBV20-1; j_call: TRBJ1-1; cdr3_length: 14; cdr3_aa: CSASREVRVTEAFF
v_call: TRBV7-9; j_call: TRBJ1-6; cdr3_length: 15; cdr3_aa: CASSSRTENNSPLHF